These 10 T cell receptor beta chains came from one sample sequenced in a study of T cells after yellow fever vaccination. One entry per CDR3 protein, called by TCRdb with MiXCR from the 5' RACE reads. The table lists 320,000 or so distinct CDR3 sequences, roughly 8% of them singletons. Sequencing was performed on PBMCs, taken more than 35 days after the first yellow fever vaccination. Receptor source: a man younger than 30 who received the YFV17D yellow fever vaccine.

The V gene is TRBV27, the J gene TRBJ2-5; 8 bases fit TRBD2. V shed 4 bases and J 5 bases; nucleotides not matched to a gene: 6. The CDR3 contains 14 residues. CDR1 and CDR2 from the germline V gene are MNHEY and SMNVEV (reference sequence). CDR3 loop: CASSSGTRVETQYF. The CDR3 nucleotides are TGTGCCAGCAGTTCCGGGACTAGGGTGGAGACCCAGTACTTC.

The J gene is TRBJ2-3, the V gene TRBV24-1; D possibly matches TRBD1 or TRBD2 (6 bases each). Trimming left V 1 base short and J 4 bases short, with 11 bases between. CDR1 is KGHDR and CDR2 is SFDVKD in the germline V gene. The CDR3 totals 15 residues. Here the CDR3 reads CATSDLGGPADTQYF. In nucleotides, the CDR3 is TGTGCCACCAGTGATTTAGGGGGGCCGGCAGATACGCAGTATTTT.

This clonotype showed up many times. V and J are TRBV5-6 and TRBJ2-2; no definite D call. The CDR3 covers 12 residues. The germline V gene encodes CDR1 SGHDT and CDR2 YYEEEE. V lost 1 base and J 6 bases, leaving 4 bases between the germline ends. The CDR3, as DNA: TGTGCCAGCAGCTTGCCAGCCGGGGAGCTGTTTTTT. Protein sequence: CASSLPAGELFF.

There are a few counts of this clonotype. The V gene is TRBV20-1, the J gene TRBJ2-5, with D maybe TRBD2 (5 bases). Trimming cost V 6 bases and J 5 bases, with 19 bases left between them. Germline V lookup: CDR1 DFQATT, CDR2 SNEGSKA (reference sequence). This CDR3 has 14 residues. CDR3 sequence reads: CSATRTARVETQYF. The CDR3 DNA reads TGCAGTGCCACCAGGACTGCTCGGGTGGAGACCCAGTACTTC.

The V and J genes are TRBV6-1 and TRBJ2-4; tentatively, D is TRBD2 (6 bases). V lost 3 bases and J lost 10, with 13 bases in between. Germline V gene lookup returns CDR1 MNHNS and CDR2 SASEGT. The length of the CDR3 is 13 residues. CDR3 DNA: TGTGCCAGCAGTGACGGGGGATGGTGGATTCAGTACTTC. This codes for CASSDGGWWIQYF.

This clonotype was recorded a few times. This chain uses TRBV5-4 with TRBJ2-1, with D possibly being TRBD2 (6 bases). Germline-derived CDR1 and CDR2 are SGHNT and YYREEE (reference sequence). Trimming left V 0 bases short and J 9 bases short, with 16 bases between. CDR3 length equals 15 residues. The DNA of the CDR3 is TGTGCCAGCAGCTTGGGAACTAGCTTCCCCGGTGAGCAGTTCTTC. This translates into CASSLGTSFPGEQFF. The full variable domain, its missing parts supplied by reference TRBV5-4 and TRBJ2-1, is ETGVTQSPTHLIKTRGQQVTLRCSSQSGHNTVSWYQQALGQGPQFIFQYYREEENGRGNFPPRFSGLQFPNYSSELNVNALELDDSALYLCASSLGTSFPGEQFFGPGTRLTVL.

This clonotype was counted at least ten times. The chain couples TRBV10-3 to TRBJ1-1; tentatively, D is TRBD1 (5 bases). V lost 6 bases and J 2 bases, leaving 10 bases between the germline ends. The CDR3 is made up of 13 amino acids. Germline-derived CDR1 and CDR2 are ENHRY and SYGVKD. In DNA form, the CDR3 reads TGTGCCATCAGGGGGACGGACAACACTGAAGCTTTCTTT. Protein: CAIRGTDNTEAFF.

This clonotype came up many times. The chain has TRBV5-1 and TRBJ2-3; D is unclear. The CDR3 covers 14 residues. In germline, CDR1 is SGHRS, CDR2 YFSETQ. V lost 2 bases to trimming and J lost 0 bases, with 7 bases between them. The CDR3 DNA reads TGCGCCAGCAGCTTCTACTCGAGCACAGATACGCAGTATTTT. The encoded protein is CASSFYSSTDTQYF.

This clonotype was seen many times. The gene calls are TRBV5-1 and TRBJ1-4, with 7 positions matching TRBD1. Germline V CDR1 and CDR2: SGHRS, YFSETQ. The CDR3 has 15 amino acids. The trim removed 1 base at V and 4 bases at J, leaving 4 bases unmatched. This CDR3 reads CASSLLGQNNEKLFF. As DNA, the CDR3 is TGCGCCAGCAGCTTGTTGGGACAGAATAATGAAAAACTGTTTTTT.

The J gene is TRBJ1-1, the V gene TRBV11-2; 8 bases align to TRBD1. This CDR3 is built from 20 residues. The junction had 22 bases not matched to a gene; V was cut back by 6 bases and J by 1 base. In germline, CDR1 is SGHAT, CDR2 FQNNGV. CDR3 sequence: CASSWGSDKTTDRENTEAFF. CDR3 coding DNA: TGTGCCAGCAGTTGGGGTTCGGACAAAACAACGGACAGGGAGAACACTGAAGCTTTCTTT.